The present T cell receptor (beta chain) was sequenced within a study of blood T cell repertoires in COVID-19. For the study at large: Researchers got acute and convalescent COVID-19 samples from the United States, Italy and Spain. PBMCs, B-cell-depleted T cells, or T cells were the source of the cDNA or gDNA that made up the material.

Original analysis: Reference gene primer amplification gave estimated nucleated cell counts. Here immunoSEQ multiplex PCR was the method, and the copy in TCRdb shows in-frame clones only, minus some. V, J and clone size are those of that table, while D and trimming were read from the DNA. The table records approximately 100,000 clones, roughly 87% of them present only once. The germline gives CDR1 LGHNA, CDR2 YNFKEQ. Trimming left V 1 base short and J 0 bases short, with 9 bases between. The CDR3 is 16 residues long. The V and J genes are TRBV4-2 and TRBJ1-4, with D tentatively TRBD1 (5 bases). The receptor's source is a human donor in a cohort sampled during active COVID-19. Sequences were obtained from peripheral blood. The CDR3 region has the DNA TGTGCCAGCAGCCAAGCTGCGACAGCAACTAATGAAAAACTGTTTTTT. Its protein product is CASSQAATATNEKLFF.